One sample yielded the 27 T cell receptor beta chains listed below, sequenced in a study of T cells in localized non-small cell lung cancer. Profiled with immunoSEQ multiplex PCR; TCRdb holds only in-frame clones, not every one. The sample holds about 27,000 clones, more than 85% seen once. Material: peripheral blood, obtained before any cancer treatment. The origin of the receptors is a female donor of 60 years or more with stage II squamous cell lung carcinoma.

V usage is TRBV15 and J usage is TRBJ1-3; no firm D call. Deletions cut 0 bases from V and 4 bases from J, with 4 bases between. There are 13 residues in the CDR3. Looked up from germline, CDR1 is LNHNV and CDR2 is YYDKDF (reference sequence). The CDR3 here is CATSRDIGNTIYF. CDR3 coding DNA: TGTGCCACCAGCAGAGATATCGGAAACACCATATATTTT.

The chain is built from TRBV5-5 and TRBJ1-1; D is undetermined. The CDR3 totals 15 residues. V was pared by 4 bases and J by 1 base, with 14 bases between. Germline V gene data show CDR1 as SGHKS and CDR2 as YYEKEE (reference sequence). The chain's CDR3 is CASSVQAFQNTEAFF. In DNA form, the CDR3 reads TGTGCCAGCAGCGTCCAAGCGTTTCAGAACACTGAAGCTTTCTTT.

This rearrangement joins TRBV7-3 to TRBJ2-1; D is uncertain. V was pared by 2 bases and J by 5 bases, with 7 bases between. The CDR3 is made up of 13 amino acids. Germline V gene sequence: CDR1 SGHTA, CDR2 FQGTGA. The CDR3 DNA reads as TGTGCCAGCAGCTTACTGAGCAACAATGAGCAGTTCTTC. As protein: CASSLLSNNEQFF.

J is TRBJ2-3 and V is TRBV2; 7 bases are a match to TRBD1. Germline lookup yields CDR1 SNHLY and CDR2 FYNNEI. The junction had 11 bases not matched to a gene; V was cut back by 3 bases and J by 8 bases. The CDR3 totals 15 residues. CDR3 loop: CASSERPDRSGTQYF. The DNA of the CDR3 is TGTGCCAGCAGTGAGAGACCGGACAGGTCGGGTACGCAGTATTTT.

The J gene is TRBJ1-2, the V gene TRBV5-1; 8 bases align to TRBD1. V was clipped by 6 bases and J by 6 bases; unmatched bases: 13. This CDR3 spans 15 amino acids. Germline V gene sequence: CDR1 SGHRS, CDR2 YFSETQ. CDR3 sequence (DNA): TGCGCCAGCAACTCGCTCTTCGGGACAGGACATGGCTACACCTTC. Its protein product is CASNSLFGTGHGYTF.

The chain links TRBV28 to TRBJ2-4; D ambiguous. CDR1 MDHEN and CDR2 SYDVKM come from the germline V gene. The germline V and J ends were trimmed by 3 bases and 0 bases, with 12 bases remaining between them. The CDR3 has 16 amino acids. In DNA form, the CDR3 reads TGTGCCAGCAGTTTGGACCCGAGGCTAGCCAAAAACATTCAGTACTTC. The encoded protein is CASSLDPRLAKNIQYF.

CDR3 sequence reads: CASSLDRGGEAFF. The CDR3, as DNA: TGTGCCAGCAGCCTCGACAGGGGCGGTGAAGCTTTCTTT. The chain couples TRBV7-2 to TRBJ1-1; 8 positions match TRBD1. The CDR3 is made up of 13 amino acids. With 5 bases clipped from V and 7 bases from J, the junction kept 6 bases outside the gene matches. Germline values: CDR1 SGHTA, CDR2 FQGNSA.

This chain uses TRBV5-1 with TRBJ1-1; possibly TRBD1 for D (6 bases). This CDR3 contains 14 residues. Deletions cut 4 bases from V and 2 bases from J, with 12 bases between. Looked up from germline, CDR1 is SGHRS and CDR2 is YFSETQ. Here the CDR3 reads CASSPGHLNTEAFF. The DNA for the CDR3 is TGCGCCAGCAGCCCGGGACATTTAAACACTGAAGCTTTCTTT.

Worth noting for this clone: A much larger clone is a single base away; this may be a read error. Other DNA sequences in this sample translate to the same CDR3. The gene calls are TRBV19 and TRBJ2-3; 9 bases fit TRBD2. This CDR3 is 15 amino acids long. Germline assignment: CDR1 LNHDA and CDR2 SQIVND (reference sequence). The V segment lost 10 bases and the J segment 2 bases; nucleotides outside the gene matches: 10. In DNA, the CDR3 is TGTGCCACTCACCCCATAGCGGGAGCCACAGATACGCAGTATTTT. This gives the protein CATHPIAGATDTQYF.

The chain is built from TRBV6-4 and TRBJ1-2, with 10 bases matching TRBD1. Trimming at V came to 1 base and at J to 2 bases, leaving 10 bases not matched to a gene. CDR1 is MRHNA and CDR2 is SNTAGT in the germline V gene. The CDR3 is made up of 18 amino acids. CDR3 sequence: CASSDFGTGDESNYGYTF. CDR3 sequence (DNA): TGTGCCAGCAGTGACTTTGGGACAGGGGATGAGAGCAACTATGGCTACACCTTC.

This clone was recorded only once. This chain links TRBV11-3 with TRBJ2-1; D might be TRBD1 or TRBD2, each matching 6 bases. V was shortened by 1 base and J by 7 bases, with 17 bases between the two germline ends. Per the germline V gene, CDR1 is SGHNT and CDR2 is YENEEA. The CDR3 runs to 16 residues. CDR3 loop: CASSLGRGSFGNEQFF. For the CDR3, the DNA is TGTGCCAGCAGCTTAGGGAGGGGGTCGTTTGGGAATGAGCAGTTCTTC.

Only a few counts were recorded for this clone. This chain joins TRBV28 and TRBJ1-3; D perhaps matches TRBD1 (6 bases). V lost 5 bases and J lost 1, with 9 bases in between. CDR1 is MDHEN, CDR2 SYDVKM, per germline. The CDR3 consists of 14 residues. CDR3 bases: TGTGCCAGCAGTGTTACAGGGTCTGGAAACACCATATATTTT. Translation gives CASSVTGSGNTIYF. Using reference TRBV28 and TRBJ1-3 for the parts outside the CDR3, the full variable domain is DVKVTQSSRYLVKRTGEKVFLECVQDMDHENMFWYRQDPGLGLRLIYFSYDVKMKEKGDIPEGYSVSREKKERFSLILESASTNQTSMYLCASSVTGSGNTIYFGEGSWLTVV.

The rearrangement uses TRBV7-2 and TRBJ1-3; no reliable D call. The CDR3 loop spans 14 amino acids. Germline V lookup: CDR1 SGHTA, CDR2 FQGNSA. With 3 bases removed from V and 1 base from J, the gap between germline ends came to 7 bases. CDR3 sequence (DNA): TGTGCCAGCAGCTTCAAGCCTTCTGGAAACACCATATATTTT. Its translation is CASSFKPSGNTIYF.

The chain recombines TRBV9 with TRBJ1-5; D gene ambiguous. CDR3 length equals 17 residues. Germline V gene lookup returns CDR1 SGDLS and CDR2 YYNGEE. The V end lost 0 bases, the J end lost 0 bases, and 13 bases lay between the germline ends. CDR3 loop: CASSVAEGADSNQPQHF. Written as DNA, the CDR3 is TGTGCCAGCAGCGTAGCGGAGGGAGCCGATAGCAATCAGCCCCAGCATTTT.

CDR3 nucleotide sequence: TGTGCCAGCAGGCCGCTGACTCCTTCCGAGCAGTACTTC. This translates into CASRPLTPSEQYF. This chain uses TRBV2 with TRBJ2-7, with D uncertain. From germline, CDR1 is SNHLY and CDR2 FYNNEI. Trimming took 6 bases from V and 6 from J, leaving 15 bases between them. The CDR3 extends over 13 amino acids.

V usage is TRBV19 and J usage is TRBJ2-4; D possibly uses TRBD1 or TRBD2 (5 bases each). Between the trimmed V and J ends, which lost 5 bases and 0 bases, there was a span of 11 bases. Germline loops: CDR1 LNHDA, CDR2 SQIVND (reference sequence). CDR3 length: 15 residues. This chain's CDR3 is CASSVGPVAKNIQYF. The CDR3 DNA follows: TGTGCCAGTAGTGTGGGACCAGTAGCCAAAAACATTCAGTACTTC.

The chain recombines TRBV6-1 with TRBJ2-7; weak D call: TRBD1 (5 bases). Germline V gene data show CDR1 as MNHNS and CDR2 as SASEGT. The CDR3 extends over 14 amino acids. Trimming stripped 1 base from V and 2 bases from J, with 9 bases between. CDR3 coding DNA: TGTGCCAGCAGTGAAGGTCGGACACCCTACGAGCAGTACTTC. Protein sequence: CASSEGRTPYEQYF.

This chain links TRBV7-2 with TRBJ2-1; TRBD2 agrees at 10 bases. From germline, CDR1 is SGHTA and CDR2 FQGNSA. This CDR3 comprises 15 residues. V lost 3 bases and J lost 9; bases outside the gene matches: 8. The CDR3 spells CASSLGLSGRAEQFF. In DNA, the CDR3 is TGTGCCAGCAGCTTGGGATTAAGCGGGAGGGCTGAGCAGTTCTTC.

The chain joins TRBV5-1 to TRBJ2-1; D is possibly TRBD2 (6 bases). Germline V gives CDR1 SGHRS, CDR2 YFSETQ. V was clipped by 4 bases and J by 0 bases, with 11 bases between them. The CDR3 contains 15 residues. In DNA, the CDR3 is TGCGCCAGCAGCGTGGGGAGGAGCTCCTACAATGAGCAGTTCTTC. This codes for CASSVGRSSYNEQFF. Combining the CDR3 with reference TRBV5-1 and TRBJ2-1 gives the whole variable domain KAGVTQTPRYLIKTRGQQVTLSCSPISGHRSVSWYQQTPGQGLQFLFEYFSETQRNKGNFPGRFSGRQFSNSRSEMNVSTLELGDSALYLCASSVGRSSYNEQFFGPGTRLTVL.

The chain joins TRBV6-1 to TRBJ1-1; D unclear. The CDR3 spans 12 residues. V gave up 5 bases and J gave up 11 bases, with 15 bases separating them. Germline assignment: CDR1 MNHNS and CDR2 SASEGT. In nucleotides, the CDR3 is TGTGCCAGCAGTCCGCCCCTATCATCGGCTTTCTTT. Residues: CASSPPLSSAFF.

The rearrangement uses TRBV11-2 and TRBJ1-2; TRBD1 is a possible D gene (5 bases). V lost 2 bases and J 3 bases, leaving 13 bases between the germline ends. CDR1 is SGHAT and CDR2 is FQNNGV in the germline V gene. This CDR3 is 15 amino acids long. CDR3 nucleotide sequence: TGTGCCAGCAGCTTATTGGACGGGGGGGACTATGGCTACACCTTC. Translating gives CASSLLDGGDYGYTF.

This clone was picked up a small number of times. The V and J genes are TRBV7-8 and TRBJ2-4; 12 nucleotides match TRBD2. The CDR3 has 18 residues. Germline V CDR1 and CDR2: SGHVS, FQNEAQ. With 5 bases clipped from V and 0 bases from J, the junction kept 8 bases outside the gene matches. CDR3 sequence: CASSPGLAGSLAKNIQYF. CDR3 bases: TGTGCCAGCAGCCCCGGACTAGCGGGGAGTCTAGCCAAAAACATTCAGTACTTC.

This chain uses TRBV7-9 with TRBJ1-2; 7 bases line up with TRBD1. The germline V gene encodes CDR1 SEHNR and CDR2 FQNEAQ (reference sequence). The CDR3 consists of 16 residues. V dropped 5 bases and J dropped 7; count of bases not matched to a gene: 16. CDR3 DNA: TGTGCCAGCAGCCATTCGGACAGGATTGATATTTCTGGCTACACCTTC. Translating gives CASSHSDRIDISGYTF.

This rearrangement joins TRBV7-2 to TRBJ2-1, with TRBD2 matching over 12 bases. The CDR3 runs 18 residues. The ends lost 0 bases at V and 7 bases at J; junction bases unmatched: 10. Germline V gives CDR1 SGHTA, CDR2 FQGNSA. CDR3: CASSLAPGLAGGQNEQFF. The CDR3 nucleotides are TGTGCCAGCAGCTTAGCGCCGGGGCTAGCGGGGGGGCAGAATGAGCAGTTCTTC.

The chain combines TRBV2 with TRBJ2-1; 13 bases fit TRBD2. V lost 2 bases to trimming and J lost 10 bases; unmatched junction nucleotides: 8. CDR1 and CDR2 (germline): SNHLY, FYNNEI. The CDR3 is 16 amino acids. CDR3 nucleotide sequence: TGTGCCAGCAGTGAACTCTCACTAGCGGGGGGGTTAGAGCAGTTCTTC. Encoded protein: CASSELSLAGGLEQFF.

The chain employs TRBV5-1 and TRBJ2-1; 10 nucleotides align to TRBD1. CDR1 is SGHRS, CDR2 YFSETQ, per germline. Trimming removed 4 bases from V and 7 bases from J; junction bases left unmatched: 8. The CDR3 loop spans 15 amino acids. CDR3 nucleotides: TGCGCCAGCAGCATTCCGGGACAGGGGAATAATGAGCAGTTCTTC. Its protein is CASSIPGQGNNEQFF.

The V gene is TRBV19, the J gene TRBJ1-6; 7 bases line up with TRBD1. The CDR3 sequence is 15 residues long. Trimming at V came to 4 bases and at J to 9 bases, leaving 9 bases not matched to a gene. Germline V gene lookup returns CDR1 LNHDA and CDR2 SQIVND (reference sequence). As DNA, the CDR3 is TGTGCCAGTAGTACCCACGGGACAGAGGGTTCACCCCTCCACTTT. Its protein is CASSTHGTEGSPLHF.